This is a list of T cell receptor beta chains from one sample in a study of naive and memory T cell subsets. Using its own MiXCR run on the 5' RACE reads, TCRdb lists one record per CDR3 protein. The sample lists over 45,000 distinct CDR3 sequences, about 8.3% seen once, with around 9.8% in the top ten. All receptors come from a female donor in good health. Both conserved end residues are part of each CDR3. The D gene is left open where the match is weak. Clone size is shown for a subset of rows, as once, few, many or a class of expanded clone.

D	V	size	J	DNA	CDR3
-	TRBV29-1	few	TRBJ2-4	TGCAGCGTAGCTCTACCCGAAAACATTCAGTACTTC	CSVALPENIQYF
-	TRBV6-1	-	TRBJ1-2	TGTGCCACCCAGGCGCCCCTCAGGGTTCCGGGTAACTATGGCTACACCTTC	CATQAPLRVPGNYGYTF
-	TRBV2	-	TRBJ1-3	TGTGCCAGCAGTCCTCATCGGACTAGCTCTGGAAACACCATATATTTT	CASSPHRTSSGNTIYF
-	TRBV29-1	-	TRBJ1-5	TGCAGCGTTGAAGTAGGGGGGGGCAATCAGCCCCAGCATTTT	CSVEVGGGNQPQHF
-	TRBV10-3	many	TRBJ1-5	TGTGCCATCAGTGAGTCGACCCTTATGTCCCAGCATTTT	CAISESTLMSQHF
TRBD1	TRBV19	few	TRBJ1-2	TGTGCCAGCCAAGACAGGGGCCACCTTCGATATAACTATGGCTACACCTTC	CASQDRGHLRYNYGYTF
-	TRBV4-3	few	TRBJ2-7	TGCGCCAGCAGCCAAGGACTGGGAGCGCCCTACGAGCAGTACTTC	CASSQGLGAPYEQYF
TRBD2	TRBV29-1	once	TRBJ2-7	TGCAGCGCAGCCCCGGGACTAGATTACGAGCAGTACTTC	CSAAPGLDYEQYF
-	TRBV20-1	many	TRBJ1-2	TGCAGTGCTAGTCGCCGTGGGAACGGCTACACCTTC	CSASRRGNGYTF
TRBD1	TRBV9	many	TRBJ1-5	TGTGCCAGCAGCGCCGGTCCCGGGACAGGGGGCAATCAGCCCCAGCATTTT	CASSAGPGTGGNQPQHF
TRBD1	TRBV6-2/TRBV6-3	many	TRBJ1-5	TGTGCCAGCAGTTATAACCTGGGACAGGAGCATTTT	CASSYNLGQEHF
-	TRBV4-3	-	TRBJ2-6	TGCGCCAGCAGCCAAGTCCAGGCTGGGGCCAACGTCCTGACTTTC	CASSQVQAGANVLTF
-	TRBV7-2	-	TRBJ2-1	TGTGCCAGCAGCCCGGAGGTGCGGCGGGGGCTCTTGGATGAGCAGTTCTTC	CASSPEVRRGLLDEQFF
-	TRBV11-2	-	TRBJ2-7	TGTGCCAGCAGCTTTCACCTAGGGGACCGCACCACCTTTACAACCTACGAGCAGTACTTC	CASSFHLGDRTTFTTYEQYF
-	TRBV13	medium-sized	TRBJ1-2	TGTGCCAGCAGCTCGAGCGCGCGGGGCTACACCTTC	CASSSSARGYTF
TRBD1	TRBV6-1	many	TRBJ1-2	TGTGCCAGCAGCCAGGACAGGGGGCGAGGCTACACCTTC	CASSQDRGRGYTF
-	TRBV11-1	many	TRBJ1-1	TGTGCCAGCAGCTTTACGGTGGACACTGAAGCTTTCTTT	CASSFTVDTEAFF
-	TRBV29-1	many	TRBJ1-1	TGCAGCGTGAGGGTACGGGGCGCTGAAGCTTTCTTT	CSVRVRGAEAFF
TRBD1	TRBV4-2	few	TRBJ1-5	TGTGCCAGCAGCCAAGATGAGGCCAGGGGGGATCAGCCCCAGCATTTT	CASSQDEARGDQPQHF
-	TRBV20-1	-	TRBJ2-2	TGCAGTGCTAGAGATACGGGTACCGGGGAGCTGTTTTTT	CSARDTGTGELFF
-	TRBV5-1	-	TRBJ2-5	TGCGCCAGCAGTTTGCGCCAAGAGACCCAGTACTTC	CASSLRQETQYF
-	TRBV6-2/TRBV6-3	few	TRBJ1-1	TGTGCCAGCAGTTACTGTAGAAAAGAAGCTTTCTTT	CASSYCRKEAFF
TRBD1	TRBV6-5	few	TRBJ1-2	TGTGCCAGCAGATCCCAGGGGGCGCTTGGCTACACCTTC	CASRSQGALGYTF
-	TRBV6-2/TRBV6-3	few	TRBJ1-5	TGTGCCAGCAGCTCCGGGAACAGGGATCAGCCCCAGCATTTT	CASSSGNRDQPQHF
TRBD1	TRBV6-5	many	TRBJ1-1	TGTGCCAGCAGTAGGGACAGGGGTACTGAAGCTTTCTTT	CASSRDRGTEAFF
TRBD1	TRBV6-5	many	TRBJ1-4	TGTGCCAGCTCGGGACAGACATCAACTAATGAAAAACTGTTTTTT	CASSGQTSTNEKLFF
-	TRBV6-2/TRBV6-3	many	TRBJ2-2	TGTGCCAGCTACCCGGAGCTACCCGACACCGGGGAGCTGTTTTTT	CASYPELPDTGELFF
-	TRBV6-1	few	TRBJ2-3	TGTGCCAGCAGTTATACAACTAGAGGCACAGATACGCAGTATTTT	CASSYTTRGTDTQYF
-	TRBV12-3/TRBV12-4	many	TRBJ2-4	TGTGCCAGCAGCATCCGGACCGGGGGTCGGTACTTC	CASSIRTGGRYF
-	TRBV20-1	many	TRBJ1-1	TGCAGTGCTAGAGGGGACTTGAACACTGAAGCTTTCTTT	CSARGDLNTEAFF